A selection of T cell receptor beta chains follows, all from one sample in a study of T cell responses to AZD1222 COVID-19 vaccine. The protocol was immunoSEQ multiplex PCR, while the TCRdb copy is restricted to in-frame clones and leaves out a portion. The sample lists roughly 130,000 clones, about 90% occurring once. This specimen consisted of peripheral blood, obtained 28 days after the second dose of the MenACWY control vaccine. The receptor source for this set is an adult who received the MenACWY meningococcal vaccine as a control. Both conserved end residues are part of each CDR3. D genes are given only for firm matches.

TRBV28	TRBJ2-5	TRBD2	CASIAGGGETQYF
TRBV6-5	TRBJ1-6	.	CASRNSKYSPLHF
TRBV19	TRBJ2-5	.	CASSTRTDLQYF
TRBV6-5	TRBJ1-6	.	CASSSQRNSPLHF
TRBV7-2	TRBJ2-7	.	CASSLAASKTYEQYF
TRBV10-3	TRBJ1-1	.	CAISDRGRVNTEAFF
TRBV30	TRBJ1-1	TRBD1	CAWDRGGTEAFF
TRBV6-1	TRBJ1-4	.	CASSAAGIATNEKLFF
TRBV29-1	TRBJ1-2	.	CSGQITGGYTF
TRBV10-3	TRBJ1-5	.	CAISESVGSNQPQHF
TRBV6-1	TRBJ1-5	.	CASSDSGSRQPQHF
TRBV28	TRBJ2-7	TRBD1	CASRSQGAGTYEQYF
TRBV11-2	TRBJ2-7	.	CASSFDTNSYEQYF
TRBV19	TRBJ2-1	TRBD2	CASSIVGAGASGAQGEQFF
TRBV12-3/TRBV12-4	TRBJ1-5	.	CASTFTGQPQHF
TRBV11-2	TRBJ1-2	.	CASSPTITNYGYTF
TRBV10-2	TRBJ2-7	TRBD2	CASSERRGLSYEQYF
TRBV12-5	TRBJ2-2	.	CASGLEGGATGELFF
TRBV5-5	TRBJ2-7	.	CASNGGDSADYEQYF
TRBV3-1/TRBV3-2	TRBJ2-3	.	CASSPTSTADTQYF
TRBV19	TRBJ2-5	.	CASSIDLVLGARYQETQYF
TRBV7-9	TRBJ2-3	.	CASSSGRSGASTDTQYF
TRBV11-3	TRBJ2-2	TRBD2	CASSLEGLGLPNTGELFF
TRBV28	TRBJ2-3	.	CASSPAGYTDTQYF
TRBV3-1/TRBV3-2	TRBJ2-7	.	CASSRDSYEQYF
TRBV9	TRBJ2-2	TRBD2	CASSIRPAGANTGELFF
TRBV14	TRBJ2-5	.	CASSRNGGLNQETQYF
TRBV4-3	TRBJ2-7	.	CASSLRPDGPTWGEQYF
TRBV2	TRBJ2-7	TRBD1	CASSAIRDRNTRQYF
TRBV7-2	TRBJ2-3	.	CASSPAGYGDTQYF
TRBV6-5	TRBJ2-7	TRBD1	CASSRGGQGSYEQYF